Below are 9 T cell receptor beta chains sequenced from a single sample in a study of brain T cells in children with intractable seizures. Time point described: blood from clinic visit 5 months post-surgery; TSC patient then seizure free. Here immunoSEQ multiplex PCR was the method, and the copy in TCRdb shows in-frame clones only, minus some. The sample consists of hundreds of thousands of clones, 85% to 95% of them appearing once. This specimen was peripheral blood, taken about 5 months after surgery. All receptors derive from a boy under two years old with tuberous sclerosis and intractable seizures.

The chain couples TRBV7-9 to TRBJ2-7; D tentatively fits TRBD1 or TRBD2 (5 bases each). The germline CDR1 and CDR2 sequences are SEHNR and FQNEAQ (reference sequence). This CDR3 has 18 residues. Deletions cut 2 bases from V and 0 bases from J, with 20 bases between. The chain's CDR3 is CASSLYTPPGASSYEQYF. DNA for the CDR3: TGTGCCAGCAGCTTATATACCCCGCCCGGGGCCAGCTCCTACGAGCAGTACTTC.

The chain uses TRBV19 and TRBJ1-1; possible D gene TRBD1, 5 bases. The V gene's germline CDR1 is LNHDA and CDR2 SQIVND (reference sequence). V lost 7 bases to trimming and J lost 1 base, with 13 bases between them. CDR3 length: 14 residues. CDR3 DNA: TGTGCCAGTATTTGGGGCGCAGGGAACACTGAAGCTTTCTTT. This gives the protein CASIWGAGNTEAFF.

The chain is built from TRBV2 and TRBJ1-6, with D possibly TRBD1 on 5 matching bases. There are 12 residues in the CDR3. Per the germline V gene, CDR1 is SNHLY and CDR2 is FYNNEI. V was cut by 7 bases and J by 13 bases, with 14 bases left in between. The CDR3 loop reads CASTLEGNPLHF. The CDR3 DNA follows: TGTGCCAGCACCCTGGAGGGGAATCCCCTCCACTTT.

V and J are TRBV7-9 and TRBJ2-7; a weak D match, TRBD2 (5 bases). V was shortened by 1 base and J by 7 bases, with 11 bases between the two germline ends. Germline V gene data show CDR1 as SEHNR and CDR2 as FQNEAQ (reference sequence). This CDR3 has 13 residues. The CDR3: CASSLEVGGEQYF. CDR3 bases: TGTGCCAGCAGCTTAGAGGTAGGCGGGGAGCAGTACTTC.

In DNA, the CDR3 is TGTGCCAGCAGTGCGTGGCTAGCGGGGGGGCCGAGGGAGCAGTACTTC. Residues: CASSAWLAGGPREQYF. The genes are TRBV2 and TRBJ2-7, with 12 nucleotides matching TRBD2. V was clipped by 4 bases and J by 7 bases; unmatched bases: 11. The CDR3 extends over 16 amino acids. CDR1 and CDR2 from the germline V gene are SNHLY and FYNNEI.

The chain has TRBV7-9 and TRBJ2-1; a possible D gene is TRBD1 (6 bases). V lost 3 bases to trimming and J lost 2 bases, with 11 bases between them. Germline CDR1 SEHNR, CDR2 FQNEAQ (reference sequence). This CDR3 is built from 15 residues. DNA for the CDR3: TGTGCCAGCAGCTTGACAGGTTCGACCTACAATGAGCAGTTCTTC. Encoded protein: CASSLTGSTYNEQFF.

The gene calls are TRBV5-4 and TRBJ1-6; 8 bases align to TRBD1. CDR1 and CDR2 (germline): SGHNT, YYREEE (reference sequence). This CDR3 has 15 residues. V gave up 4 bases and J gave up 9 bases; unmatched junction bases: 9. The CDR3 nucleotides are TGTGCCAGCAGCAAAGGGACAGACAGGGGTTCACCCCTCCACTTT. It specifies CASSKGTDRGSPLHF.

This clone was detected once. The chain has TRBV28 and TRBJ2-5; D remains unclear. Germline V gene lookup returns CDR1 MDHEN and CDR2 SYDVKM. This CDR3 region has 13 residues. The V and J ends lost 5 bases and 2 bases respectively, with 9 bases between them. The CDR3 spells CASSLGLQETQYF. The CDR3, as DNA: TGTGCCAGCAGTCTGGGCTTACAAGAGACCCAGTACTTC.

The rearrangement uses TRBV6-5 and TRBJ1-2; D is ambiguous. The CDR3 runs 14 residues. The V end lost 2 bases, the J end lost 4 bases, and 11 bases lay between the germline ends. Germline CDR1 is MNHEY and CDR2 is SVGAGI. The CDR3 DNA reads as TGTGCCAGCAGTTACAGGCTACACGCCTATGGCTACACCTTC. Residues: CASSYRLHAYGYTF.